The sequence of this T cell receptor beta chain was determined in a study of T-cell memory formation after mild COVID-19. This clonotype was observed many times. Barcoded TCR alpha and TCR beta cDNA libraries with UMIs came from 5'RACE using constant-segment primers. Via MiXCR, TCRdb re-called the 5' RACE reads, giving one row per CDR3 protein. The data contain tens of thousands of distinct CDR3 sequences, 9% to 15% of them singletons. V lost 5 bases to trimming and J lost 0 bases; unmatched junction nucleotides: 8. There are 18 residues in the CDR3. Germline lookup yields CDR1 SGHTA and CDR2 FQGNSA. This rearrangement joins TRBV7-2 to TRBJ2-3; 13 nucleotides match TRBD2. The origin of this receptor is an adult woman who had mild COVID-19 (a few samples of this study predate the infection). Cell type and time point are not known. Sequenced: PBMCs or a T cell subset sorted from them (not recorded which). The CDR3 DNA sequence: TGTGCCAGCAGCATACGACTAGCGGGGGGCCCGAGCACAGATACGCAGTATTTT. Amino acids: CASSIRLAGGPSTDTQYF.